The following is a T cell receptor beta chain sequence with its context. Antigen specificity is unknown. The data stem from a study of CD8+ T cells in alopecia areata. Unmatched junction bases numbered 8, after V lost 4 bases and J lost 0 bases. The germline V gene encodes CDR1 LGHNA and CDR2 YNFKEQ. CDR3 length: 17 residues. Study outcomes and limitations: Sequence data from scalp samples additionally include resident alphabeta T cells of normal skin. Clonality exceeded that of normal scalp in lesional scalp, most notably in alopecia totalis/universalis. Mice showed clearer TCR sharing than patients did, a gap that was possibly HLA-related.

TCR sequencing used cDNA made by reverse transcription of extracted RNA. TCRdb keeps only in-frame clones here, not all; method: immunoSEQ multiplex PCR. The sample holds roughly 150,000 clones, 55% seen once. T lymphocytes (CD4+ and CD8+) were sorted from PBMCs. This rearrangement joins TRBV4-2 to TRBJ2-1, with 8 bases aligning to TRBD2. The sequencing input was CD4+ T cells sorted from blood. The TCR comes from a human donor in good health. DNA of the CDR3: TGTGCCAGCAGCCCCGGGACTAGGAATTTCTCCTACAATGAGCAGTTCTTC. It translates to CASSPGTRNFSYNEQFF.